Presented here are 19 T cell receptor beta chains from one specimen sequenced in a study of CD8+ T cells in alopecia areata. Noted treatment: oral pan-JAK inhibitor, 5-10 mg twice daily. Sequencing used cDNA as its template, made by extracting RNA and reverse transcribing it. Clones were sequenced by immunoSEQ multiplex PCR, and TCRdb holds only the in-frame ones, with some missing. The top ten clones hold 10% to 14% of a sample with over 150,000 clones, less than 70% of them seen once. The sequenced sample was CD8+ T cells sorted from blood, obtained at week 24, from a patient treated with tofacitinib. The receptors here all came from a human donor with alopecia areata.

There are a few counts of this clone. V and J are TRBV27 and TRBJ2-1; D unresolved. Per the germline V gene, CDR1 is MNHEY and CDR2 is SMNVEV (reference sequence). Trimming removed 3 bases from V and 2 bases from J, with 5 bases in between. This CDR3 has 13 residues. The chain's CDR3 is CASSFTPYNEQFF. CDR3 sequence (DNA): TGTGCCAGCAGTTTCACTCCCTACAATGAGCAGTTCTTC.

The table lists this clone with a few counts. The J gene is TRBJ2-5, the V gene TRBV11-2; weak D call: TRBD1 (5 bases). The V and J ends lost 2 bases and 5 bases respectively, with 6 bases between them. The CDR3 loop spans 12 amino acids. Germline V lookup: CDR1 SGHAT, CDR2 FQNNGV. The CDR3: CASSLRGETQYF. The CDR3 coding sequence is TGTGCCAGCAGCTTAAGGGGCGAGACCCAGTACTTC.

This sequence joins TRBV10-2 and TRBJ1-5; weak D call: TRBD1 (5 bases). Germline CDR1 is WSHSY and CDR2 is SAAADI. Trimming removed 0 bases from V and 7 bases from J, with 10 bases in between. This CDR3 comprises 14 residues. The CDR3 is CASSESRGRQPQHF. CDR3 in DNA: TGCGCCAGCAGTGAGTCAAGGGGCCGCCAGCCCCAGCATTTT.

This clone showed up just a few times. The chain recombines TRBV30 with TRBJ1-1; D not resolved. V was cut by 6 bases and J by 6 bases, with 11 bases left in between. Germline V gene lookup returns CDR1 GTSNPN and CDR2 SVGIG (reference sequence). This CDR3 is built from 11 residues. CDR3 protein: CACQDRPEAFF. The DNA of the CDR3 is TGTGCCTGCCAGGACCGTCCTGAAGCTTTCTTT.

This clone was seen a few times. The J gene is TRBJ1-2, the V gene TRBV30, with TRBD1 matching 7 bases. This CDR3 has 13 residues. V dropped 0 bases and J dropped 9; count of bases not matched to a gene: 7. Per the germline V gene, CDR1 is GTSNPN and CDR2 is SVGIG (reference sequence). The CDR3 loop reads CAWSVVRQGSYTF. The CDR3 bases are TGTGCCTGGAGTGTAGTGAGACAGGGAAGCTACACCTTC.

V is TRBV5-6 and J is TRBJ2-7; D is unresolved. Germline values: CDR1 SGHDT, CDR2 YYEEEE. The CDR3 covers 14 residues. V lost 0 bases and J lost 3, with 10 bases in between. CDR3 sequence (DNA): TGTGCCAGCAGCTTGGGCCAAAAAATCTACGAGCAGTACTTC. Amino acids: CASSLGQKIYEQYF.

This chain links TRBV27 with TRBJ1-4; D call uncertain. Germline V lookup: CDR1 MNHEY, CDR2 SMNVEV (reference sequence). V was trimmed by 3 bases and J by 5 bases, leaving 13 bases between them. This CDR3 contains 15 residues. This chain's CDR3 is CASSFAAVGNEKLFF. CDR3 nucleotide sequence: TGTGCCAGCAGTTTCGCGGCAGTTGGAAATGAAAAACTGTTTTTT.

The sample holds a few counts of this clone. The chain combines TRBV15 with TRBJ2-7; either TRBD1 or TRBD2 may supply D (5 bases each). The CDR3 is 16 residues long. CDR1 and CDR2 (germline): LNHNV, YYDKDF (reference sequence). Trimming stripped 0 bases from V and 1 base from J, with 13 bases between. The CDR3 region has the DNA TGTGCCACCAGCAGAGAACGGGGCTGGGGATCCTACGAGCAGTACTTC. This codes for CATSRERGWGSYEQYF.

The table lists this clone with a few counts. The rearrangement links TRBV7-9 to TRBJ1-2, with D possibly being TRBD1 (5 bases). The ends were cut back, 1 base at V and 4 bases at J, with 7 bases in the middle. In germline, CDR1 is SEHNR, CDR2 FQNEAQ (reference sequence). The CDR3 is 13 residues long. The CDR3 here is CASSLDRSYGYTF. The CDR3, as DNA: TGTGCCAGCAGCTTAGACAGGTCCTATGGCTACACCTTC.

The J gene is TRBJ1-1, the V gene TRBV20-1, with D maybe TRBD1 (5 bases). CDR3 length: 11 amino acids. V lost 4 bases and J 4 bases, leaving 7 bases between the germline ends. Germline-derived CDR1 and CDR2 are DFQATT and SNEGSKA (reference sequence). Written as DNA, the CDR3 is TGCAGTGCTACGGACATCACTGAAGCTTTCTTT. This gives the protein CSATDITEAFF.

Details on this clone: Other DNA sequences in the sample encode the same CDR3. The chain uses TRBV5-1 and TRBJ2-1; D unclear. Germline CDR1 SGHRS, CDR2 YFSETQ. Trimming removed 2 bases at V and 6 bases at J, with 6 bases between. The CDR3 is 12 amino acids. The CDR3 bases are TGCGCCAGCAGCTTATACAGCAATGAGCAGTTCTTC. It codes for CASSLYSNEQFF.

V usage is TRBV29-1 and J usage is TRBJ1-2, with 8 bases aligning to TRBD1. The V gene end was trimmed by 6 bases and the J gene end by 6 bases; junction bases not matched to a gene: 12. The CDR3 is 14 residues long. Germline CDR1 reads SQVTM; CDR2 reads ANQGSEA. CDR3 amino acids: CSVGAGGELNGYTF. In nucleotides, the CDR3 is TGCAGCGTCGGAGCAGGGGGCGAGTTGAATGGCTACACCTTC. Filled out from reference TRBV29-1 and TRBJ1-2, the complete variable domain reads SAVISQKPSRDICQRGTSLTIQCQVDSQVTMMFWYRQQPGQSLTLIATANQGSEATYESGFVIDKFPISRPNLTFSTLTVSNMSPEDSSIYLCSVGAGGELNGYTFGSGTRLTVV.

The chain couples TRBV4-1 to TRBJ1-1; a possible D gene is TRBD1 (5 bases). Trimming took off 2 bases at V and 1 base at J, with 20 bases between the two ends. CDR1 is MGHRA and CDR2 is YSYEKL in the germline V gene. This CDR3 contains 18 residues. The CDR3 DNA sequence: TGCGCCAGCAGCCAAATCGGCTATAGACAGAGAACGAACACTGAAGCTTTCTTT. Its protein is CASSQIGYRQRTNTEAFF.

CDR3 region: CASSVDGAGAADTQYF. CDR3 in DNA: TGTGCCAGCAGCGTAGATGGGGCAGGGGCGGCAGATACGCAGTATTTT. The chain employs TRBV9 and TRBJ2-3, with a tentative D call TRBD1 (6 bases). V gave up 0 bases and J gave up 4 bases, with 15 bases separating them. From germline, CDR1 is SGDLS and CDR2 YYNGEE. The CDR3 totals 16 residues.

The rearrangement links TRBV15 to TRBJ2-5; D may be TRBD2 (5 bases). Per the germline V gene, CDR1 is LNHNV and CDR2 is YYDKDF (reference sequence). CDR3 length: 19 residues. V was cut by 3 bases and J by 3 bases, with 26 bases left in between. CDR3 sequence (DNA): TGTGCCACCAGCAGTGGGTCCACCTCGGACTGGGCAAAAAAAGAGACCCAGTACTTC. Translating gives CATSSGSTSDWAKKETQYF.

The rearrangement links TRBV6-6 to TRBJ1-5; D gene uncertain. The CDR3 has 13 amino acids. Germline assignment: CDR1 MNHNY and CDR2 SVGAGI (reference sequence). V was cut by 8 bases and J by 4 bases, with 12 bases left in between. CDR3 bases: TGTGCCAGCCTCAGTGGTGCGAATCAGCCCCAGCATTTT. This sequence encodes CASLSGANQPQHF.

In regard to this clone: Additional DNA sequences in this sample encode the identical CDR3. V is TRBV29-1 and J is TRBJ1-1; D unresolved. The CDR3 length is 11 residues. Per germline, CDR1 SQVTM and CDR2 ANQGSEA. With 4 bases removed from V and 4 bases from J, the gap between germline ends came to 7 bases. The CDR3 DNA reads TGCAGCGTTGTTCGGGGCACTGAAGCTTTCTTT. It encodes CSVVRGTEAFF.

The genes are TRBV11-3 and TRBJ2-3; 8 bases fit TRBD1. Germline loops: CDR1 SGHNT, CDR2 YENEEA. The CDR3 runs 16 residues. Losses at the gene ends were 5 bases for V and 3 bases for J; bases not matched to a gene: 10. CDR3 protein: CASSPSRDRKTDTQYF. The CDR3 DNA reads TGTGCCAGCAGCCCCAGCCGGGACAGGAAAACAGATACGCAGTATTTT.

V and J are TRBV11-1 and TRBJ1-3; D is undetermined. Germline CDR1 SGHAT, CDR2 FQDESV (reference sequence). There are 17 residues in the CDR3. V was trimmed by 2 bases and J by 0 bases, leaving 14 bases between them. The CDR3 here is CASSLSRGLDSGNTIYF. CDR3 DNA sequence: TGTGCCAGCAGCTTATCGAGAGGGCTTGACTCTGGAAACACCATATATTTT.